Included here is one TCR beta chain sequence, with context. This record belongs to a study of blood T cell repertoires in COVID-19. Study information: Samples of COVID-19 (acute and convalescent) were obtained from the United States, Italy and Spain. T cells, B-cell-depleted T cells, or PBMCs provided the cDNA or gDNA that served as material.

The CDR3 covers 15 residues. CDR1 is SGHRS, CDR2 YFSETQ, per germline. After removal of 1 base from V and 3 bases from J, the junction contained 3 bases not matched to a gene. Under the authors' procedure: For nucleated cells, counts were estimated from reference gene primer amplification. Libraries were prepared by immunoSEQ multiplex PCR; TCRdb keeps only in-frame clonotypes and omits some of them. That table supplies the V and J calls and clone size; D and trimming were determined from the DNA. The table includes 250,000 or so clones, 70% to 85% detected once. The chain is built from TRBV5-1 and TRBJ2-1; 8 bases fit TRBD1. The sequenced sample was peripheral blood. The source of this sequence is a woman aged 80 or over with acute or convalescent COVID-19. CDR3 amino acids: CASSLRGQGYNEQFF. For the CDR3, the DNA is TGCGCCAGCAGCTTGCGTGGACAGGGCTACAATGAGCAGTTCTTC.